This T cell receptor (beta chain) was retrieved from a study of blood T cell repertoires in COVID-19. As for the study in general: The samples span acute and convalescent COVID-19 from the United States, Italy and Spain. T cells, B-cell-depleted T cells, or PBMCs supplied cDNA or gDNA.

As processed by the authors: Amplification from reference gene primers served as the basis for estimated nucleated cell counts. Using immunoSEQ multiplex PCR, the repertoire was profiled, and TCRdb retains in-frame clones only, with some absent. Clone size and V and J calls were adopted from that table, with D and trimming inferred from the DNA. This table holds some 66,000 clones, roughly 90% found once. The CDR3 loop spans 21 amino acids. The V and J ends lost 6 bases and 8 bases, in that order; junction bases with no gene match: 26. CDR1 is MDHEN and CDR2 is SYDVKM in the germline V gene. V and J are TRBV28 and TRBJ1-4; TRBD1 agrees at 11 bases. The sequence was collected from a woman between 55 and 75 years old with acute or convalescent COVID-19. Sequenced input: peripheral blood. The CDR3 DNA reads as TGTGCCAGCAGAAAACCGGGACAGGGGGTTTTAAGGGGCACGGTTCGGGAAAAACTGTTTTTT. It encodes CASRKPGQGVLRGTVREKLFF.